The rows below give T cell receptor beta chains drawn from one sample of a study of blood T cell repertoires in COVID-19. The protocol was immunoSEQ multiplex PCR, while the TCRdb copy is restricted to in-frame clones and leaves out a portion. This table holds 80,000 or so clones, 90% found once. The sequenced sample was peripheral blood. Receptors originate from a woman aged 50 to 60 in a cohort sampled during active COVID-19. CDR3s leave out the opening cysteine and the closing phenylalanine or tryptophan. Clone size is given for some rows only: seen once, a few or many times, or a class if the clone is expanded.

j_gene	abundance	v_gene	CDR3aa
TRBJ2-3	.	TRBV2	ASSPGLQTDTQY
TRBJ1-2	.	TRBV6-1	ASSEFLAGGDTGSGYT
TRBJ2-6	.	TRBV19	ASSSHSAIGTGNVLT
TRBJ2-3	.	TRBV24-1	ATSERTSGRATDTQY
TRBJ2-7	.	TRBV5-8	ASRTRGPLLNEQY
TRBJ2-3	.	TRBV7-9	ASSSELAGGVMGTDTQY
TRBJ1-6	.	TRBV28	ASSYSRGLLGSPLH
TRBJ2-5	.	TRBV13	ASSVTRETQY
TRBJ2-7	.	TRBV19	ASRRTSGETYEQY
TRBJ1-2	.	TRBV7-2	ASSLAGRGDGYT
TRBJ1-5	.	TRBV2	ASSGTGGNQPQH
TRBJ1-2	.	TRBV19	ASSMVAGSKDGYT
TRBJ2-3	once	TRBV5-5	ASSLGGRITDTQY
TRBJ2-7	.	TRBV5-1	ASSSDRGPAYEQY
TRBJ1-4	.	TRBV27	ASRMGLPNEKLF
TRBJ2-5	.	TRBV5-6	ASSLAPSGPRRETQY
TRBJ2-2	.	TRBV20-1	SASLAGEGTGELF
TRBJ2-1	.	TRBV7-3	ASSLMGQGGDEQF
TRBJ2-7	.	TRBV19	ASSIAPIYEQY
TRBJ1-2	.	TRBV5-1	ASSFGQGAPSYGYT
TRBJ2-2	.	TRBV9	ASSVVGAGGPPGELF
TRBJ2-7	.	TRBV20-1	SARDLYEQY
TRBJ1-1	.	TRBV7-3	ASSPGGNTEAF
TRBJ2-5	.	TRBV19	ASSISTGMKTQY
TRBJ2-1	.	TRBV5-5	ASSLGLAGGPISYNEQF
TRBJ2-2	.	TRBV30	AWSRLAGNTGELF
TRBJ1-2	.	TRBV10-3	AIRIQGTLDYGYT
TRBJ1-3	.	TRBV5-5	ASSAWGESSGNTIY
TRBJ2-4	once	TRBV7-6	ASSIQAGGGNIQY
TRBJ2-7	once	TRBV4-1	ASSLQTGTRPFYEQY
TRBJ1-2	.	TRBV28	ASSLDRGRSGYT
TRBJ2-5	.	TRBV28	ASSSGGGTQETQY
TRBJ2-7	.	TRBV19	ASSTRTTTRQQY
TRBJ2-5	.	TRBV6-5	ASSYRRGRDGETQY
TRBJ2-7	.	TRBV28	ASSIPGQGLLYEQY
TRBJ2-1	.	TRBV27	ASSLTQGIWNEQF
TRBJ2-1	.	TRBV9	ASSVAGTSGPGGYNEQF
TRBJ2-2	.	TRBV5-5	ASSGGLAGLNTGELF
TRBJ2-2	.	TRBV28	ASLGQGAPGLVRPGELF
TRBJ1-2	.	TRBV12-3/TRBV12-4	ASSLRGAYGYT